The clone carrying this TCR beta chain was seen a few times. Antigen specificity is unknown. Coverage ceases 3 residues before the CDR3 finishes, and the germline J gene fills in the end. This record belongs to a study of T cell clonality in common variable immunodeficiency. Study conclusions and caveats: Fewer deletions and N-nucleotide insertions were reportedly seen in common variable immunodeficiency TCR beta sequences. Compared with healthy controls, CVID subjects showed increased TCRbeta clonality, mostly in about a third.

Repertoires were generated with immunoSEQ multiplex PCR, while TCRdb's copy carries only in-frame clones and drops some. The table lists under 20,000 clones, with no singletons. The germline V gene has CDR1 DFQATT and CDR2 SNEGSKA (reference sequence). V was trimmed by 5 bases and J by 1 base, leaving 20 bases between them. The CDR3 runs 16 residues. The chain combines TRBV20-1 with TRBJ2-5; tentative D call: TRBD2 (7 bases). This clonotype was sampled from a human donor with common variable immunodeficiency. The specimen was peripheral blood mononuclear cells. The sequenced part of the CDR3 DNA is TGCAGTGCTCCCAGGGGCCTAGCGGAGCGCCAAGAGACC. Protein: CSAPRGLAERQET. The entire CDR3 sequence reads CSAPRGLAERQETQYF.